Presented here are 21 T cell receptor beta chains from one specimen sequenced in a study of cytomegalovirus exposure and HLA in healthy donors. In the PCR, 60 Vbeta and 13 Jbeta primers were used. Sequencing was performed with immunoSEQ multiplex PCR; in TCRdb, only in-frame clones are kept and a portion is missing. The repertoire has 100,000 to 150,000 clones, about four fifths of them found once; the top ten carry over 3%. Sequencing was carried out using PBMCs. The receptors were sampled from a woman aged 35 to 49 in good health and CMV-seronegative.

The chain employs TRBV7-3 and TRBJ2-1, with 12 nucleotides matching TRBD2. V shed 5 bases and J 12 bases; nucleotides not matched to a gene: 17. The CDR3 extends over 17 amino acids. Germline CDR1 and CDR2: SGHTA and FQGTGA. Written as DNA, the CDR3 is TGTGCCAGCAGCCAGAATCAACGGACTAGCGGGACCCAGGGGCAGTTCTTC. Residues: CASSQNQRTSGTQGQFF.

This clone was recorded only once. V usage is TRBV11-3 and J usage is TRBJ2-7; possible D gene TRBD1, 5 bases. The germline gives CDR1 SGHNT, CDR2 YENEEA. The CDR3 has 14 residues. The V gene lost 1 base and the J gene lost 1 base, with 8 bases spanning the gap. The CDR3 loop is CASSLGSGSYEQYF. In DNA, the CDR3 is TGTGCCAGCAGCTTAGGTTCAGGGTCCTACGAGCAGTACTTC.

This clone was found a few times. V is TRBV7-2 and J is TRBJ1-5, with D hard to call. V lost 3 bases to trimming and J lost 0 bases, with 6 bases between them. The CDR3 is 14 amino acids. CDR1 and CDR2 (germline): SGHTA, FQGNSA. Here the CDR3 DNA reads TGTGCCAGCAGCTTCTTCGGTAGCAATCAGCCCCAGCATTTT. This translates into CASSFFGSNQPQHF. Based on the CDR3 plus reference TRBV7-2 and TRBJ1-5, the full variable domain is GAGVSQSPSNKVTEKGKDVELRCDPISGHTALYWYRQSLGQGLEFLIYFQGNSAPDKSGLPSDRFSAERTGGSVSTLTIQRTQQEDSAVYLCASSFFGSNQPQHFGDGTRLSIL.

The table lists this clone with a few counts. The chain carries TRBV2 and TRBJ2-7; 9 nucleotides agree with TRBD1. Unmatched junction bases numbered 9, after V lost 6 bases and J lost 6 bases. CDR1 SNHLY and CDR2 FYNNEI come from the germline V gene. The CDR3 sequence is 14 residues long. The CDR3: CASSGWGQGAEQYF. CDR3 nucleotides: TGTGCCAGCAGCGGTTGGGGACAGGGAGCCGAGCAGTACTTC.

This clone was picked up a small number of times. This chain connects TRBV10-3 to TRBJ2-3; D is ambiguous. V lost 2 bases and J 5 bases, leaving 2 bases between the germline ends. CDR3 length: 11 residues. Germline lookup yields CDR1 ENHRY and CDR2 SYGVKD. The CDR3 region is CAISEQDTQYF. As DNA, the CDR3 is TGTGCCATCAGTGAGCAAGATACGCAGTATTTT.

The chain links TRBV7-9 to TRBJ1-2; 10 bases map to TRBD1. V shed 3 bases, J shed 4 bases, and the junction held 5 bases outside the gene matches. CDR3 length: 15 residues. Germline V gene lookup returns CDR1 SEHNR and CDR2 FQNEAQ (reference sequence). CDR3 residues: CASSFGTGDAYGYTF. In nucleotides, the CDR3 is TGTGCCAGCAGCTTCGGGACAGGGGACGCCTATGGCTACACCTTC.

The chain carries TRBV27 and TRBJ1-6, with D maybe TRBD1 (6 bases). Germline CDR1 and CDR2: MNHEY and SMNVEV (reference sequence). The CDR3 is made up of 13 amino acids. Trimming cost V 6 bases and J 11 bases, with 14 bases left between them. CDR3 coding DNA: TGTGCCAGCAGGGGGGCCCTAAATCCACCCCTCCACTTT. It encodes CASRGALNPPLHF.

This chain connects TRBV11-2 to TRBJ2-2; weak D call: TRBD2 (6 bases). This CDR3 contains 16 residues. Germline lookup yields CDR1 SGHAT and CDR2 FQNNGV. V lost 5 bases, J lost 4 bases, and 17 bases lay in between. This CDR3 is CASSTSPGESTGELFF. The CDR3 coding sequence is TGTGCCAGCAGCACCTCGCCGGGAGAGTCCACCGGGGAGCTGTTTTTT. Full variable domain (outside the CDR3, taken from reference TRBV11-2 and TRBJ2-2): EAGVAQSPRYKIIEKRQSVAFWCNPISGHATLYWYQQILGQGPKLLIQFQNNGVVDDSQLPKDRFSAERLKGVDSTLKIQPAKLEDSAVYLCASSTSPGESTGELFFGEGSRLTVL.

The CDR3 here is CASMAGHEQFF. Here the CDR3 DNA reads TGTGCCAGTATGGCGGGTCATGAGCAGTTCTTC. The chain recombines TRBV19 with TRBJ2-1; maybe TRBD2 (5 bases). The germline gives CDR1 LNHDA, CDR2 SQIVND (reference sequence). Trimming left V 7 bases short and J 8 bases short, with 9 bases between. The CDR3 has 11 amino acids.

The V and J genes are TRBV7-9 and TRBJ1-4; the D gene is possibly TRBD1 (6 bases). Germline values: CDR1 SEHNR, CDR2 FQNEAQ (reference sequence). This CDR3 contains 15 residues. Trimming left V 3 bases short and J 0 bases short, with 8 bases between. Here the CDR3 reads CASSFWTATNEKLFF. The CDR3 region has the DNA TGTGCCAGCAGCTTTTGGACAGCAACTAATGAAAAACTGTTTTTT.

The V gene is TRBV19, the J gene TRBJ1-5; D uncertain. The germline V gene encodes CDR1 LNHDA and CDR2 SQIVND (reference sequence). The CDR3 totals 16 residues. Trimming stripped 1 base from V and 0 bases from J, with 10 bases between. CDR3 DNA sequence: TGTGCCAGTAGTATAGGGTCACGGTATAGCAATCAGCCCCAGCATTTT. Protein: CASSIGSRYSNQPQHF.

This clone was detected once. The CDR3 DNA follows: TGTGCCAGTAGTTCCGAAGGGGAACCTTTGAGCTACACCTTC. It yields the protein CASSSEGEPLSYTF. V and J are TRBV19 and TRBJ1-2; possible D gene TRBD1, 5 bases. The V and J ends lost 5 bases and 9 bases respectively, with 19 bases between them. This CDR3 region has 14 residues. Per germline, CDR1 LNHDA and CDR2 SQIVND (reference sequence). Full variable domain (outside the CDR3, taken from reference TRBV19 and TRBJ1-2): DGGITQSPKYLFRKEGQNVTLSCEQNLNHDAMYWYRQDPGQGLRLIYYSQIVNDFQKGDIAEGYSVSREKKESFPLTVTSAQKNPTAFYLCASSSEGEPLSYTFGSGTRLTVV.

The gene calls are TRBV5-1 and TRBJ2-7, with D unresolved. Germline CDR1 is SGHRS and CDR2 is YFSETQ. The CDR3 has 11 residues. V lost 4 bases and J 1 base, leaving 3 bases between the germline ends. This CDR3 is CASSTSYEQYF. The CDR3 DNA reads TGCGCCAGCAGCACTTCCTACGAGCAGTACTTC.

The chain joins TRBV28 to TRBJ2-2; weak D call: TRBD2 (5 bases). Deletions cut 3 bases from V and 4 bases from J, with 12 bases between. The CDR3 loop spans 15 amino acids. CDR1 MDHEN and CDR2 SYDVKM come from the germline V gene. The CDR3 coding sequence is TGTGCCAGCAGTTTTGGTAGGGAGAGCACCGGGGAGCTGTTTTTT. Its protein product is CASSFGRESTGELFF. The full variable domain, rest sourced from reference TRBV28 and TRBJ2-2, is DVKVTQSSRYLVKRTGEKVFLECVQDMDHENMFWYRQDPGLGLRLIYFSYDVKMKEKGDIPEGYSVSREKKERFSLILESASTNQTSMYLCASSFGRESTGELFFGEGSRLTVL.

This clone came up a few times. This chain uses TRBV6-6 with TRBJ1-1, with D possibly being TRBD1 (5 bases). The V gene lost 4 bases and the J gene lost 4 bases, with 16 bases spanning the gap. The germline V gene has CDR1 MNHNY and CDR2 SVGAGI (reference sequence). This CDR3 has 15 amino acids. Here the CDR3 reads CASSSIQVVGTEAFF. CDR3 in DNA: TGTGCCAGCAGTTCCATACAGGTGGTTGGCACTGAAGCTTTCTTT.

This CDR3 is CASSPPEGYTEAFF. In DNA, the CDR3 is TGTGCCAGCTCACCACCGGAGGGATACACTGAAGCTTTCTTT. The chain is built from TRBV18 and TRBJ1-1; D is ambiguous. The germline gives CDR1 KGHSH, CDR2 LQKENI. The CDR3 length is 14 residues. Trimming removed 0 bases at V and 3 bases at J, with 8 bases between.

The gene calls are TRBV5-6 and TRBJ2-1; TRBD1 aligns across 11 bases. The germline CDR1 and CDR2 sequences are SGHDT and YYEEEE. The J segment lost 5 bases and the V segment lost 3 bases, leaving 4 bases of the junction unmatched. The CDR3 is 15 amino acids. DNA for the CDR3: TGTGCCAGCAGCTGGGGGACAGGGGGGGACAATGAGCAGTTCTTC. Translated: CASSWGTGGDNEQFF.

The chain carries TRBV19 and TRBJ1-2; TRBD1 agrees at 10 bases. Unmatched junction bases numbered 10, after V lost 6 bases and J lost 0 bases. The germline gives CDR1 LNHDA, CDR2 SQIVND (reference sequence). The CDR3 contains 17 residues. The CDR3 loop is CASSPSTGGQANYGYTF. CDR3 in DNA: TGTGCCAGTAGCCCCTCGACAGGGGGCCAAGCTAACTATGGCTACACCTTC.

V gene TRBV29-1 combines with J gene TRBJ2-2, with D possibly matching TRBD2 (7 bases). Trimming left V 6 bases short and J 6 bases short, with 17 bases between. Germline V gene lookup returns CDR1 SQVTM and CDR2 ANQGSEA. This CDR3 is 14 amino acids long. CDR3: CSVKGGGKAGELFF. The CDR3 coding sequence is TGCAGCGTAAAGGGGGGGGGCAAGGCCGGGGAGCTGTTTTTT.

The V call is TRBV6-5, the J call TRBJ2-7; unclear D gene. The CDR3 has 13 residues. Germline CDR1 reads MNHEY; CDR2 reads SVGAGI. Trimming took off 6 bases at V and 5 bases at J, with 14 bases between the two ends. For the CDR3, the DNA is TGTGCCAGCAGGGGCACTGCACCCCACGAGCAGTACTTC. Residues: CASRGTAPHEQYF.

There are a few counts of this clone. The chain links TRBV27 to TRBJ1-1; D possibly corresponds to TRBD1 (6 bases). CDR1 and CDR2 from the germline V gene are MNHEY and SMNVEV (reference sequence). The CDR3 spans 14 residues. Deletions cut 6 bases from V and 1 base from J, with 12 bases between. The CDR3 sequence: CASSHGQTNTEAFF. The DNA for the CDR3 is TGTGCCAGCAGCCATGGACAGACGAACACTGAAGCTTTCTTT.